Listed below are T cell receptor beta chains from one sample, sequenced in a study of blood T cell repertoires in COVID-19. Some clones are missing from TCRdb's copy, which holds only in-frame ones; the method was immunoSEQ multiplex PCR. The table includes roughly 180,000 clones, about 85% detected once. Specimen: peripheral blood. These receptors originate from a woman in her fifties or sixties with acute or convalescent COVID-19. CDR3s include the opening cysteine and the closing phenylalanine or tryptophan. Each record gives: clone size, D gene, V gene, CDR3 length, J gene, CDR3 DNA, CDR3 protein. A D gene is named only where the DNA matches it firmly. Clone size is given for some rows only: seen once, a few or many times, or a class if the clone is expanded.

.	.	TRBV27	15	TRBJ1-5	TGTGCCAGCAGTTCATCGGAAGGGGGCAATCAGCCCCAGCATTTT	CASSSSEGGNQPQHF
.	.	TRBV3-1/TRBV3-2	13	TRBJ2-1	TGTGCCAGCAGCCAATCGGAGTACAATGAGCAGTTCTTC	CASSQSEYNEQFF
once	.	TRBV3-1/TRBV3-2	12	TRBJ2-2	TGTGCCAGCGAACAAATCACCGGGGAGCTGTTTTTT	CASEQITGELFF
once	TRBD2	TRBV6-5	15	TRBJ2-1	TGTGCCAGCATACCCGTGACTAGCGCCTACAATGAGCAGTTCTTC	CASIPVTSAYNEQFF
.	TRBD2	TRBV3-1/TRBV3-2	15	TRBJ2-1	TGTGCCAGCAGCGAAAGCGGGAGGCCGTTGGATGAGCAGTTCTTC	CASSESGRPLDEQFF
.	TRBD1	TRBV28	15	TRBJ1-6	TGTGCCAGCATCACAGGGGGCGCAAATAATTCACCCCTCCACTTT	CASITGGANNSPLHF
.	.	TRBV13	13	TRBJ2-3	TGTGCCAGCAGCCCCTCGAGCCCAGATACGCAGTATTTT	CASSPSSPDTQYF
.	.	TRBV10-3	13	TRBJ1-2	TGTGCCACTGACACCGGCTATAACTATGGCTACACCTTC	CATDTGYNYGYTF
once	.	TRBV27	16	TRBJ1-2	TGTGCCAGCAGTTTATCGGGGGGAAACCCAGTCAGCGGCTACACCTTC	CASSLSGGNPVSGYTF
.	.	TRBV7-9	17	TRBJ2-1	TGTGCCAGCAGCTTAGTCGAGGTAGTACCCGTCTACAATGAGCAGTTCTTC	CASSLVEVVPVYNEQFF
.	.	TRBV5-1	16	TRBJ1-3	TGCGCCAGCAGCTTGGCAACAGGCGTTTCTGGAAACACCATATATTTT	CASSLATGVSGNTIYF
.	TRBD1	TRBV13	15	TRBJ2-2	TGTGCCAGCGGTTCAGGGGACAGGGTGATCGGGGAGCTGTTTTTT	CASGSGDRVIGELFF
.	.	TRBV27	14	TRBJ2-1	TGTGCCAGCAGTTTACTTGGAGTGAAGAGTGAGCAGTTCTTC	CASSLLGVKSEQFF
once	.	TRBV5-1	14	TRBJ1-2	TGCGCCAGCAGCCCCGACGGGGGGAACTATGGCTACACCTTC	CASSPDGGNYGYTF
.	TRBD1	TRBV29-1	15	TRBJ1-3	TGCAGCGTTGAGCGGACAGGGCAGTCGGGAAACACCATATATTTT	CSVERTGQSGNTIYF
.	.	TRBV3-1/TRBV3-2	15	TRBJ1-1	TGTGCCAGCAGCCAAACGGAGGGAAGGAACACTGAAGCTTTCTTT	CASSQTEGRNTEAFF
.	TRBD1	TRBV3-1/TRBV3-2	17	TRBJ1-6	TGTGCCAGCAGCCCCCACCTTCCGGGACAGGGTAATTCACCCCTCCACTTT	CASSPHLPGQGNSPLHF
.	.	TRBV5-4	16	TRBJ2-1	TGTGCCAGCAGCCGCCCTTCAGGGTTAGGAGGGTCTGAGCAGTTCTTC	CASSRPSGLGGSEQFF
few	TRBD1	TRBV28	17	TRBJ1-6	TGTGCCAGCAGTTTTCTGGACAGGGGGCTGATAAATTCACCCCTCCACTTT	CASSFLDRGLINSPLHF
.	TRBD1	TRBV7-9	18	TRBJ1-4	TGTGCCAGCAGTTCAACCGGGACAGGGGGGAGGTTGGGAGAAAAACTGTTTTTT	CASSSTGTGGRLGEKLFF
.	TRBD1	TRBV19	16	TRBJ1-4	TGTGCCAGTAGTCTACTTCCCGGGACAGTTAATGAAAAACTGTTTTTT	CASSLLPGTVNEKLFF
.	TRBD1	TRBV5-1	17	TRBJ2-5	TGCGCCAGCAGCCTTGGGGGTAGGGGGCCGTCCCAAGAGACCCAGTACTTC	CASSLGGRGPSQETQYF
.	TRBD2	TRBV2	13	TRBJ2-5	TGTGCCAGTTCGTCCAGCGGGAAGGGGACCCAGTACTTC	CASSSSGKGTQYF
.	TRBD2	TRBV28	13	TRBJ2-5	TGTGCCAGCAGTTTAAGCGGGAGAGAGACCCAGTACTTC	CASSLSGRETQYF
.	.	TRBV7-2	12	TRBJ2-7	TGTGCCAGCAGCCTCGACTTATACGAGCAGTACTTC	CASSLDLYEQYF
.	.	TRBV12-3/TRBV12-4	13	TRBJ1-1	TGTGCCAGCACCATGTCAGTGAACACTGAAGCTTTCTTT	CASTMSVNTEAFF
.	TRBD1	TRBV7-9	16	TRBJ1-1	TGTGCCAGCAGCTTAGTTGGGACAGGGGCCTCCACTGAAGCTTTCTTT	CASSLVGTGASTEAFF
.	.	TRBV2	14	TRBJ1-5	TGTGCCAGCAGTCGTGAGGATAGCAATCAGCCCCAGCATTTT	CASSREDSNQPQHF
medium-sized	.	TRBV19	15	TRBJ2-7	TGTGCCAGCAGTGGGGGGATTGGAGGGTACTACGAGCAGTACTTC	CASSGGIGGYYEQYF
.	TRBD2	TRBV19	14	TRBJ2-6	TGTGCCAGTAGTATGGGGGGGACTGCCAACGTCCTGACTTTC	CASSMGGTANVLTF
.	TRBD1	TRBV6-5	15	TRBJ1-2	TGTGCCAGCAGTCCTGGACAGGGGCCCCTCGATGGCTACACCTTC	CASSPGQGPLDGYTF
.	.	TRBV21-1	18	TRBJ2-3	TGTGCCAGCAGCGGAACTACCGGGACAGGGGGCTGCACAGATACGCAGTATTTT	CASSGTTGTGGCTDTQYF
few	.	TRBV5-6	14	TRBJ1-2	TGTGCCAGCAGCTACCAGGGAGGCGGCTATGGCTACACCTTC	CASSYQGGGYGYTF
.	.	TRBV5-1	14	TRBJ1-4	TGCGCCAGCGGGGCGGGAGAGGCTAATGAAAAACTGTTTTTT	CASGAGEANEKLFF
once	TRBD2	TRBV6-5	13	TRBJ2-2	TGTGCCAGCAGTCAGCGGGAGCCCGGGGAGCTGTTTTTT	CASSQREPGELFF
.	.	TRBV14	15	TRBJ1-2	TGTGCCAGCAGCCAAGAGTGGCGGGTGTCGGGTGGCTACACCTTC	CASSQEWRVSGGYTF
.	TRBD1	TRBV24-1	15	TRBJ2-3	TGTGCCACCAGCTCGGGACAGGGGAACACAGATACGCAGTATTTT	CATSSGQGNTDTQYF
once	.	TRBV5-4	12	TRBJ1-1	TGTGCCAGCAGTTCCGGGAACACTGAAGCTTTCTTT	CASSSGNTEAFF
.	.	TRBV6-5	10	TRBJ2-5	TGTGCCAGCCTGAGAGAGACCCAGTACTTC	CASLRETQYF
.	.	TRBV3-1/TRBV3-2	12	TRBJ2-5	TGTGCCAGCAGCCGTCTCCAAGAGACCCAGTACTTC	CASSRLQETQYF
.	TRBD1	TRBV4-1	19	TRBJ2-1	TGCGCCAGCAGCCAAGATATCGGGTCAGGGGGAATTTTCTACAATGAGCAGTTCTTC	CASSQDIGSGGIFYNEQFF
.	TRBD2	TRBV20-1	15	TRBJ2-3	TGCAGTGCTAGTCCAACGGGAGGGGGTACAGATACGCAGTATTTT	CSASPTGGGTDTQYF
.	TRBD1	TRBV6-5	12	TRBJ1-6	TGTGCCACCTTCATAACAGGGGTTGCCCTCCACTTT	CATFITGVALHF
.	TRBD2	TRBV7-3	14	TRBJ2-1	TGTGCCAGCAGCTTAGGCCCCGGGGGGAATGAGCAGTTCTTC	CASSLGPGGNEQFF
.	TRBD2	TRBV16	15	TRBJ2-5	TGTGCCAGCAGCCAATTAGCGGGAACTGGAGAGACCCAGTACTTC	CASSQLAGTGETQYF
.	.	TRBV5-5	13	TRBJ1-6	TGTGCCAGCACCACGGGGGATAATTCACCCCTCCACTTT	CASTTGDNSPLHF
.	.	TRBV29-1	14	TRBJ1-2	TGCAGCGTTTTGGCCCCAGACAGCGTCGATGGCTACACCTTC	CSVLAPDSVDGYTF
.	TRBD1	TRBV29-1	14	TRBJ2-3	TGCAGCGTCCGACAGGGTTCGGTTACAGATACGCAGTATTTT	CSVRQGSVTDTQYF
few	.	TRBV28	13	TRBJ1-1	TGTGCCAGCTACAGGACCATGAACACTGAAGCTTTCTTT	CASYRTMNTEAFF
.	.	TRBV29-1	14	TRBJ1-4	TGCAGCGCCACGGGGGGAGGGAACAATGAAAAACTGTTTTTT	CSATGGGNNEKLFF
few	TRBD1	TRBV5-1	14	TRBJ2-7	TGCGCCAGCAGTGGGGACAGCACGACCTACGAGCAGTACTTC	CASSGDSTTYEQYF
.	.	TRBV27	13	TRBJ1-5	TGTGCCAGCAGTTTTACAGGCCAGGGGCCCCAGCATTTT	CASSFTGQGPQHF
.	.	TRBV11-3	15	TRBJ2-1	TGTGCCAGCAGCCCACTAGCAGCGACCTACAATGAGCAGTTCTTC	CASSPLAATYNEQFF
.	.	TRBV6-5	14	TRBJ1-2	TGTGCCAGCAGTCGGGTAGAGACTAACTATGGCTACACCTTC	CASSRVETNYGYTF
few	TRBD1	TRBV4-1	14	TRBJ1-2	TGCGCCAGCAGGGACAGGGCCGCTGACTATGGCTACACCTTC	CASRDRAADYGYTF
.	.	TRBV19	14	TRBJ2-2	TGTGCCAGTAGTACCCAGGGGGGCGGCGGGGAGCTGTTTTTT	CASSTQGGGGELFF
few	.	TRBV5-1	15	TRBJ1-1	TGCGCCAGCAGCTTGGGAGGGACATGGAACACTGAAGCTTTCTTT	CASSLGGTWNTEAFF